These T cell receptor beta chains were read from a single sample in a study of technical replicates of blood from several donors. The repertoire was sequenced with immunoSEQ multiplex PCR; TCRdb's copy has only in-frame clones and lacks some. This sample has around 67,000 clones; 92% occur once, and the top ten carry approximately 0.4%. The sample consisted of T cells isolated from PBMCs. These receptors were collected from a human donor in good health. The CDR3 runs from the conserved cysteine through the conserved F or W. Fields, in order: clone size, CDR3 length, V gene, D gene, J gene, CDR3 DNA, CDR3 protein. A D gene is named only where the DNA matches it firmly. Clone size is stated in some rows and not others, as once, few, many or a class when expanded.

abundance: -; len: 13; v_gene: TRBV30; d_gene: TRBD1; j_gene: TRBJ2-2; CDR3nt: TGTGCCTGGACAGGGGGTTTCACCGGGGAGCTGTTTTTT; CDR3aa: CAWTGGFTGELFF
abundance: once; len: 14; v_gene: TRBV2; d_gene: -; j_gene: TRBJ1-2; CDR3nt: TGTGCCAGCAGTTCCGACAGGACCATAAACGGCTACACCTTC; CDR3aa: CASSSDRTINGYTF
abundance: -; len: 14; v_gene: TRBV4-1; d_gene: -; j_gene: TRBJ1-1; CDR3nt: TGCGCCAGCAGCTGGGGCCACTCGAACACTGAAGCTTTCTTT; CDR3aa: CASSWGHSNTEAFF
abundance: -; len: 14; v_gene: TRBV27; d_gene: -; j_gene: TRBJ2-7; CDR3nt: TGTGCCAGCAGTTTAGCAGCGGTAACCTACGAGCAGTACTTC; CDR3aa: CASSLAAVTYEQYF
abundance: -; len: 16; v_gene: TRBV11-2; d_gene: -; j_gene: TRBJ2-7; CDR3nt: TGTGCCAGCAGCCCCCCAATAGGGGGAGTAACCTACGAGCAGTACTTC; CDR3aa: CASSPPIGGVTYEQYF
abundance: -; len: 14; v_gene: TRBV6-1; d_gene: -; j_gene: TRBJ1-5; CDR3nt: TGTGCCAGCAGCACAGGGTCCAGCAATCAGCCCCAGCATTTT; CDR3aa: CASSTGSSNQPQHF
abundance: -; len: 15; v_gene: TRBV28; d_gene: TRBD1; j_gene: TRBJ2-5; CDR3nt: TGTGCCAGCAGTTTTCTCCGACAGGGCCCAGAGACCCAGTACTTC; CDR3aa: CASSFLRQGPETQYF
abundance: -; len: 15; v_gene: TRBV2; d_gene: TRBD2; j_gene: TRBJ2-3; CDR3nt: TGTGCCAGCAGACTACTAGCGGGTGGTACAGATACGCAGTATTTT; CDR3aa: CASRLLAGGTDTQYF
abundance: -; len: 14; v_gene: TRBV30; d_gene: -; j_gene: TRBJ2-1; CDR3nt: TGTGCCTGGAGTGTTCTCGCCAGTTACAATGAGCAGTTCTTC; CDR3aa: CAWSVLASYNEQFF
abundance: few; len: 14; v_gene: TRBV7-9; d_gene: -; j_gene: TRBJ1-2; CDR3nt: TGTGCCAGCAGCCCCTCGGGGGAGAACTATGGCTACACCTTC; CDR3aa: CASSPSGENYGYTF
abundance: -; len: 13; v_gene: TRBV25-1; d_gene: -; j_gene: TRBJ2-7; CDR3nt: TGTGCCAGCAGGTCCAGGGAGGGGGGCGAGCAGTACTTC; CDR3aa: CASRSREGGEQYF
abundance: -; len: 17; v_gene: TRBV4-2; d_gene: -; j_gene: TRBJ2-7; CDR3nt: TGTGCCAGCAGCCAAAATCTCCCAGGCCTAAGCTCCTACGAGCAGTACTTC; CDR3aa: CASSQNLPGLSSYEQYF
abundance: -; len: 14; v_gene: TRBV19; d_gene: -; j_gene: TRBJ2-7; CDR3nt: TGTGCCAGTAGTATTACCAGTGGTCCCTACGAGCAGTACTTC; CDR3aa: CASSITSGPYEQYF
abundance: -; len: 16; v_gene: TRBV5-6; d_gene: TRBD1; j_gene: TRBJ1-2; CDR3nt: TGTGCCAGCAGCTCTGACGGGACAGGCCGTTGGCGTGGCTACACCTTC; CDR3aa: CASSSDGTGRWRGYTF
abundance: -; len: 16; v_gene: TRBV6-5; d_gene: -; j_gene: TRBJ2-7; CDR3nt: TGTGCCAGCAGTTTAGGTCAGGCAACGGCTGGCTACGAGCAGTACTTC; CDR3aa: CASSLGQATAGYEQYF
abundance: once; len: 13; v_gene: TRBV5-4; d_gene: -; j_gene: TRBJ2-7; CDR3nt: TGTGCCAGCAGCCCCGAGGACACCTACGAGCAGTACTTC; CDR3aa: CASSPEDTYEQYF
abundance: -; len: 13; v_gene: TRBV6-6; d_gene: -; j_gene: TRBJ2-5; CDR3nt: TGTGCCAGCACCCGGGGGGCCCAAGAGACCCAGTACTTC; CDR3aa: CASTRGAQETQYF
abundance: -; len: 15; v_gene: TRBV25-1; d_gene: TRBD1; j_gene: TRBJ1-4; CDR3nt: TGTGCCAGCAGTGCGATGACAGGGGTAAGGGAAAAACTGTTTTTT; CDR3aa: CASSAMTGVREKLFF
abundance: -; len: 16; v_gene: TRBV6-4; d_gene: TRBD2; j_gene: TRBJ2-1; CDR3nt: TGTGCCAGCAGTGAGGGGACTAGCGGGAGGATTAGTGAGCAGTTCTTC; CDR3aa: CASSEGTSGRISEQFF
abundance: -; len: 16; v_gene: TRBV19; d_gene: TRBD2; j_gene: TRBJ2-7; CDR3nt: TGTGCCAGTAGTATAGCCTCCAGCGGGAGCCCCTACGAGCAGTACTTC; CDR3aa: CASSIASSGSPYEQYF
abundance: -; len: 14; v_gene: TRBV19; d_gene: -; j_gene: TRBJ1-3; CDR3nt: TGTGCCAGTACAAACATACCTCTGGGAAACACCATATATTTT; CDR3aa: CASTNIPLGNTIYF
abundance: -; len: 17; v_gene: TRBV6-1; d_gene: TRBD1; j_gene: TRBJ1-1; CDR3nt: TGTGCCAGCAGTGAAAATATGGCAGGGGGGAGGAACACTGAAGCTTTCTTT; CDR3aa: CASSENMAGGRNTEAFF
abundance: -; len: 14; v_gene: TRBV4-1; d_gene: -; j_gene: TRBJ1-1; CDR3nt: TGCGCCAGCAGCCAATCGAGGGTGAACACTGAAGCTTTCTTT; CDR3aa: CASSQSRVNTEAFF
abundance: once; len: 15; v_gene: TRBV9; d_gene: TRBD2; j_gene: TRBJ2-1; CDR3nt: TGTGCCAGCAGCGTAGGGGGGAGGGCCTACAATGAGCAGTTCTTC; CDR3aa: CASSVGGRAYNEQFF
abundance: -; len: 12; v_gene: TRBV27; d_gene: -; j_gene: TRBJ2-7; CDR3nt: TGTGCCAGCAGTACAAATCACTACGAGCAGTACTTC; CDR3aa: CASSTNHYEQYF
abundance: -; len: 16; v_gene: TRBV19; d_gene: -; j_gene: TRBJ2-7; CDR3nt: TGTGCCAGTAGTATAATGGGCTCCGGGGTCCTCTACGAGCAGTACTTC; CDR3aa: CASSIMGSGVLYEQYF
abundance: -; len: 12; v_gene: TRBV2; d_gene: TRBD2; j_gene: TRBJ2-7; CDR3nt: TGTGCCAGCAGACTAGCGGGAGGAAAGGAGTACTTC; CDR3aa: CASRLAGGKEYF
abundance: -; len: 16; v_gene: TRBV11-2; d_gene: TRBD1; j_gene: TRBJ2-7; CDR3nt: TGTGCCAGCAGACTGAGACAGGGTTGGAGCTCCTACGAGCAGTACTTC; CDR3aa: CASRLRQGWSSYEQYF
abundance: -; len: 16; v_gene: TRBV30; d_gene: -; j_gene: TRBJ1-5; CDR3nt: TGTGCCTGGAGTGGCCCCGACACGGGGGGCAATCAGCCCCAGCATTTT; CDR3aa: CAWSGPDTGGNQPQHF
abundance: once; len: 16; v_gene: TRBV5-8; d_gene: TRBD1; j_gene: TRBJ2-5; CDR3nt: TGTGCCAGCAGCCCCCTTTTACAGGGGCCGTGGGAGACCCAGTACTTC; CDR3aa: CASSPLLQGPWETQYF
abundance: once; len: 15; v_gene: TRBV6-1; d_gene: TRBD2; j_gene: TRBJ2-2; CDR3nt: TGTGCCAGCAGCCTGAATCCAGCGGGAGTCGGGGAGCTGTTTTTT; CDR3aa: CASSLNPAGVGELFF
abundance: -; len: 16; v_gene: TRBV2; d_gene: -; j_gene: TRBJ2-1; CDR3nt: TGTGCCAGCAGTGAGACAGGTCCAGAGGTGTACAATGAGCAGTTCTTC; CDR3aa: CASSETGPEVYNEQFF
abundance: -; len: 14; v_gene: TRBV27; d_gene: -; j_gene: TRBJ2-7; CDR3nt: TGTGCCAGCTATATGGCAGGTCGGGAATACGAGCAGTACTTC; CDR3aa: CASYMAGREYEQYF
abundance: -; len: 13; v_gene: TRBV11-3; d_gene: -; j_gene: TRBJ2-3; CDR3nt: TGTGCCAGCAGCTTAGTAAGAGGAGATACGCAGTATTTT; CDR3aa: CASSLVRGDTQYF
abundance: -; len: 14; v_gene: TRBV10-2; d_gene: TRBD2; j_gene: TRBJ2-1; CDR3nt: TGCGCCAGCAGTACTAGCGGGACCCACAATGAGCAGTTCTTC; CDR3aa: CASSTSGTHNEQFF
abundance: -; len: 13; v_gene: TRBV28; d_gene: -; j_gene: TRBJ1-2; CDR3nt: TGTGCCAGCAGGCAGGTCTCTAACTATGGCTACACCTTC; CDR3aa: CASRQVSNYGYTF
abundance: -; len: 12; v_gene: TRBV6-6; d_gene: TRBD2; j_gene: TRBJ2-1; CDR3nt: TGTGCCAGCAGAGCGGGAGACAATGAGCAGTTCTTC; CDR3aa: CASRAGDNEQFF
abundance: -; len: 17; v_gene: TRBV30; d_gene: TRBD1; j_gene: TRBJ1-1; CDR3nt: TGTGCCTGGAGCGTTCCGAGCTGGACAGGGGAGCAGACTGAAGCTTTCTTT; CDR3aa: CAWSVPSWTGEQTEAFF
abundance: -; len: 15; v_gene: TRBV9; d_gene: TRBD2; j_gene: TRBJ2-1; CDR3nt: TGTGCCAGCAGCGTTGGGACTAGACCGTACAATGAGCAGTTCTTC; CDR3aa: CASSVGTRPYNEQFF
abundance: -; len: 14; v_gene: TRBV18; d_gene: TRBD1; j_gene: TRBJ1-2; CDR3nt: TGTGCCAGCTCCCAAGTGACAGGGGACTATGGCTACACCTTC; CDR3aa: CASSQVTGDYGYTF
abundance: -; len: 15; v_gene: TRBV2; d_gene: TRBD2; j_gene: TRBJ2-7; CDR3nt: TGTGCCAGCAGTGGTGCTAGCGGGGGACCCTACGAGCAGTACTTC; CDR3aa: CASSGASGGPYEQYF
abundance: -; len: 14; v_gene: TRBV29-1; d_gene: -; j_gene: TRBJ2-2; CDR3nt: TGCAGCGTTGAGAGGACAGCGAACACCGGGGAGCTGTTTTTT; CDR3aa: CSVERTANTGELFF
abundance: -; len: 20; v_gene: TRBV4-1; d_gene: TRBD1; j_gene: TRBJ2-6; CDR3nt: TGCGCCAGCAGCCTACACCCCAGACAGGGGGCAGACTCTGGGGCCAACGTCCTGACTTTC; CDR3aa: CASSLHPRQGADSGANVLTF
abundance: -; len: 16; v_gene: TRBV7-9; d_gene: TRBD1; j_gene: TRBJ1-2; CDR3nt: TGTGCCAGCAGCTTCCCGGGACAGGGGGCGAGGGTTGGCTACACCTTC; CDR3aa: CASSFPGQGARVGYTF
abundance: -; len: 16; v_gene: TRBV18; d_gene: TRBD1; j_gene: TRBJ1-5; CDR3nt: TGTGCCAGCTCCCGGGTAGGACAGGGGGCTGGTCAGCCCCAGCATTTT; CDR3aa: CASSRVGQGAGQPQHF
abundance: -; len: 13; v_gene: TRBV19; d_gene: -; j_gene: TRBJ2-5; CDR3nt: TGTGCCAGTAGTGCAGGCCGGATTGAGACCCAGTACTTC; CDR3aa: CASSAGRIETQYF
abundance: -; len: 16; v_gene: TRBV5-1; d_gene: -; j_gene: TRBJ2-3; CDR3nt: TGCGCCAGCAGCTTGGGAGCGGCAGGTGGCACAGATACGCAGTATTTT; CDR3aa: CASSLGAAGGTDTQYF
abundance: -; len: 18; v_gene: TRBV4-1; d_gene: TRBD2; j_gene: TRBJ2-4; CDR3nt: TGCGCCAGCGCCCCGGTGCTAGCGGGAGTTCTAGCCAAAAACATTCAGTACTTC; CDR3aa: CASAPVLAGVLAKNIQYF
abundance: once; len: 16; v_gene: TRBV15; d_gene: -; j_gene: TRBJ1-3; CDR3nt: TGTGCCACCAGCAGAGACCCGGGGGTCTCTGGAAACACCATATATTTT; CDR3aa: CATSRDPGVSGNTIYF
abundance: once; len: 13; v_gene: TRBV19; d_gene: -; j_gene: TRBJ1-5; CDR3nt: TGTGCCAGTAACGGACAGCTTAATCAGCCCCAGCATTTT; CDR3aa: CASNGQLNQPQHF
abundance: -; len: 16; v_gene: TRBV7-3; d_gene: TRBD2; j_gene: TRBJ2-1; CDR3nt: TGTGCCAGCAGCTTAACAGCTAGCGGAGACTACAATGAGCAGTTCTTC; CDR3aa: CASSLTASGDYNEQFF
abundance: -; len: 17; v_gene: TRBV15; d_gene: -; j_gene: TRBJ1-3; CDR3nt: TGTGCCACCAGCAGAGTGACAGGTCCGAGCTCTGGAAACACCATATATTTT; CDR3aa: CATSRVTGPSSGNTIYF
abundance: -; len: 15; v_gene: TRBV7-4; d_gene: TRBD2; j_gene: TRBJ2-7; CDR3nt: TGTGCCAGCAGCTCCGGACTAGCGGCCATTTACGAGCAGTACTTC; CDR3aa: CASSSGLAAIYEQYF
abundance: once; len: 15; v_gene: TRBV27; d_gene: TRBD2; j_gene: TRBJ2-7; CDR3nt: TGTGCCAGCAACGAAGTAGCGGGACGTACCTACGAGCAGTACTTC; CDR3aa: CASNEVAGRTYEQYF
abundance: -; len: 13; v_gene: TRBV27; d_gene: -; j_gene: TRBJ1-1; CDR3nt: TGTGCCACCCTTGGAGGACTAAACACTGAAGCTTTCTTT; CDR3aa: CATLGGLNTEAFF